This T cell receptor (beta chain) emerged from a study of blood T cell repertoires in COVID-19. The J segment lost 1 base and the V segment lost 3 bases, leaving 3 bases of the junction unmatched. Per germline, CDR1 LGHDT and CDR2 YNNKEL (reference sequence). The CDR3 loop spans 16 amino acids. Sequenced by immunoSEQ multiplex PCR; TCRdb stores in-frame clones only, minus some. Among a few hundred thousand clones listed, more than 70% were seen once. All enrollees were roughly 18 to 100 years old and from approximately 25 US areas. Researchers sorted participants into cohorts using their self-reported clinical history.

The source is a woman aged 18-35 years who had recovered from COVID-19. The material sequenced was PBMCs or T cells enriched from blood (not recorded which). The rearrangement uses TRBV3-1 (or the pseudogene TRBV3-2) and TRBJ2-3, with 11 bases aligning to TRBD2. The CDR3 DNA is TGTGCCAGCAGCCAGCCGGGACTAGCGGGCACAGATACGCAGTATTTT. Amino acids: CASSQPGLAGTDTQYF.